This T cell receptor (beta chain) was sequenced during a study of T cells in Graves' hyperthyroidism and ophthalmopathy. Study in general: It was at initial diagnosis, before any treatment, that peripheral blood was collected.

Lactation, pregnancy, other autoimmune disease or uncontrolled infection excluded patients. Trimming took off 3 bases at V and 3 bases at J, with 12 bases between the two ends. This CDR3 has 15 residues. This clonotype has only a few counts. RNA transcripts provided the source from which TCR beta CDR3 regions were amplified. Researchers ran a first-round RT-PCR on the TCR CDR3 using the HTBI primer set. TCRdb called the multiplex PCR reads again in MiXCR, with one record for every CDR3 protein. The sample lists 490,000 or so distinct CDR3 sequences, 20% to 25% occurring once. The rearrangement links TRBV12-3 or TRBV12-4 to TRBJ1-5, with a tentative D call TRBD1 (5 bases). The receptor was isolated from a woman aged 70-85 years with Graves' ophthalmopathy. Sequenced sample: blood. For the CDR3, the DNA is TGTGCCAGCAGTTTCGGGGCAGGGAACAATCAGCCCCAGCATTTT. The encoded protein is CASSFGAGNNQPQHF.